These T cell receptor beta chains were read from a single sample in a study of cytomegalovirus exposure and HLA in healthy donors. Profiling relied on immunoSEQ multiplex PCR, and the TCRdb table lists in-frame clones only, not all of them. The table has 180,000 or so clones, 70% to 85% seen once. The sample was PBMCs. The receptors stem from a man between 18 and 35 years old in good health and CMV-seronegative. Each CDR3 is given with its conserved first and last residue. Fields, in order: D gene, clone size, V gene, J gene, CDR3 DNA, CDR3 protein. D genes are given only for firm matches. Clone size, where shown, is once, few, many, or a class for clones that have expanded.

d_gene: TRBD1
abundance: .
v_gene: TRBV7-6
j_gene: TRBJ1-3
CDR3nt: TGTGCCAGCAGCTCGTTCTCCAGGGGGTCTGGAAACACCATATATTTT
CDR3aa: CASSSFSRGSGNTIYF

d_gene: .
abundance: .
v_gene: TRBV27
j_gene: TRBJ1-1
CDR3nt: TGTGCCAGCAGTAAAAGGACAGCCCCGAACACTGAAGCTTTCTTT
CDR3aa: CASSKRTAPNTEAFF

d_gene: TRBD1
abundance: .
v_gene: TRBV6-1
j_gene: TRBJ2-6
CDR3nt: TGTGCCAGCAGTGAAGGGGCGGGACAGGGGGCGACTGGGGCCAACGTCCTGACTTTC
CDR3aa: CASSEGAGQGATGANVLTF

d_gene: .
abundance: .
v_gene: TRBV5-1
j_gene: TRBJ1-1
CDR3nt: TGCGCCAGCAGCGAACCGGGTCGGAACACTGAAGCTTTCTTT
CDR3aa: CASSEPGRNTEAFF

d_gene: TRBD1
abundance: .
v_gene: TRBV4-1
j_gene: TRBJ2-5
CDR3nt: TGCGCCAGCAGCCAAAGGGACAGGGGGAAGGGGGAGACCCAGTACTTC
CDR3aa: CASSQRDRGKGETQYF

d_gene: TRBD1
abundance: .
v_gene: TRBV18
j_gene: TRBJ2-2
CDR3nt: TGTGCCAGCTCTCTCGGACAGGCCAACACCGGGGAGCTGTTTTTT
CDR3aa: CASSLGQANTGELFF

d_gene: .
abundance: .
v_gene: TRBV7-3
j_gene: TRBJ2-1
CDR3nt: TGTGCCAGCAGCTTCGGGGGACCCTCCTACAATGAGCAGTTCTTC
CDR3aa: CASSFGGPSYNEQFF

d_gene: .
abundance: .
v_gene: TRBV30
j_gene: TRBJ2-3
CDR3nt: TGTGCCTGGAGTGGCCCCGGCGGTACGCAGTATTTT
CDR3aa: CAWSGPGGTQYF

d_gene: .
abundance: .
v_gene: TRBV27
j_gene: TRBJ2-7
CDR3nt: TGTGCCAGCAGTCGCAGACTAGTTACTCACGAGCAGTACTTC
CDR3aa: CASSRRLVTHEQYF

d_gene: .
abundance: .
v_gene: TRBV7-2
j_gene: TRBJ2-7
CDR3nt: TGTGCCAGCAGCGCTAGAGGTCAGCGCGAGCAGTACTTC
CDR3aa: CASSARGQREQYF

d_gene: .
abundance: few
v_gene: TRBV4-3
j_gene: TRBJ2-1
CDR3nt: TGCGCCAGCAGCCAAGGTGCACAGGCTCCTTACAATGAGCAGTTCTTC
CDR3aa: CASSQGAQAPYNEQFF

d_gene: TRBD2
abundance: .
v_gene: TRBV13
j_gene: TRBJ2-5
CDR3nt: TGTGCCAGCAGCTTAGGGCTAGCGGGGGGAGAAGAGACCCAGTACTTC
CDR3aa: CASSLGLAGGEETQYF

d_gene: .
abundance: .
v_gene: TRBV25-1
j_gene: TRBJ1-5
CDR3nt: TGTGCCAGCAGGCCTCCAGCGGGACGGACTTTCAATCAGCCCCAGCATTTT
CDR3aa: CASRPPAGRTFNQPQHF

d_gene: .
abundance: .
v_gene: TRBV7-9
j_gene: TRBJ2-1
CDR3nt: TGTGCCAGCAGCTTGTTTTCCGGAGTATCCTACAATGAGCAGTTCTTC
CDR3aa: CASSLFSGVSYNEQFF

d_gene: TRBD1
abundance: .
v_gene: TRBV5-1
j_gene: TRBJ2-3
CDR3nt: TGCGCCAGCAGCTATGGACAGGGGACCACAGATACGCAGTATTTT
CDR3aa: CASSYGQGTTDTQYF

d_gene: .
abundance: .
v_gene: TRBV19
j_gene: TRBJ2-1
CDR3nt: TGTGCCAGTAGTCAGACGGGACTTCCTCTTTCTTACAATGAGCAGTTCTTC
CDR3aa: CASSQTGLPLSYNEQFF

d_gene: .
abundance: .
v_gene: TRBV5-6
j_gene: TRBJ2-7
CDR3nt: TGTGCCAGCAGCTTGCTCGGGCGCAGGGGAAACAACGAGCAGTACTTC
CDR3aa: CASSLLGRRGNNEQYF

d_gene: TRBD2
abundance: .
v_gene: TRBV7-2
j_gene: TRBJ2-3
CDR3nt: TGTGCCAGCAAACTCGCGGGGGGCACAGATACGCAGTATTTT
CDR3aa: CASKLAGGTDTQYF

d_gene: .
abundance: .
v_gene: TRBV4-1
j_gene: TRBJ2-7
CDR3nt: TGCGCCAGCAGCCGGGGGGAGGAGGGCTACTCCTACGAGCAGTACTTC
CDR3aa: CASSRGEEGYSYEQYF

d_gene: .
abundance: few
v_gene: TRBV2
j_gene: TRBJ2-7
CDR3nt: TGTGCCAGCAGTCAGTACTCCGGACTTAGCTTGCGGGACTTC
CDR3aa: CASSQYSGLSLRDF

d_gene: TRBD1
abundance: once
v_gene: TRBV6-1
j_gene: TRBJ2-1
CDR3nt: TGTGCCAGCAGGGGGGGACAGGGCTACTACAATGAGCAGTTCTTC
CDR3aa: CASRGGQGYYNEQFF

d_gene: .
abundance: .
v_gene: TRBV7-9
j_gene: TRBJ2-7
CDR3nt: TGTTCCAGCAGCTCGAGGGGACACGCCACCGACGAGCAGTACTTC
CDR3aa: CSSSSRGHATDEQYF

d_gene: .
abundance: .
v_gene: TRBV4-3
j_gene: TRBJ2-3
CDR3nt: TGCGCCAGCAGCCAAGTTGAGGCAAAGAATTCGGATACGCAGTATTTT
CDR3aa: CASSQVEAKNSDTQYF

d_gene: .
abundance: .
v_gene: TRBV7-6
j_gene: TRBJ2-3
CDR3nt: TGTGCCAGCAGCCTCACAGATACGCAGTATTTT
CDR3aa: CASSLTDTQYF